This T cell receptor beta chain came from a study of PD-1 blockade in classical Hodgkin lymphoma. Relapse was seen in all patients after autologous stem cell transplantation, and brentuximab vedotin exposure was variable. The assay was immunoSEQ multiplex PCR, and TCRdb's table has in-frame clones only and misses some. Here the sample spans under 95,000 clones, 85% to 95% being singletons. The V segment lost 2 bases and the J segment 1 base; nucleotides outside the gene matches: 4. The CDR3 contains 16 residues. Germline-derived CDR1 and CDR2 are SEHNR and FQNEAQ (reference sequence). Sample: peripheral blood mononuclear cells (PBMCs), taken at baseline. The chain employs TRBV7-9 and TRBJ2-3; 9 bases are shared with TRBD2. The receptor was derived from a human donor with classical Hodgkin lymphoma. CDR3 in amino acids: CASSLTSGWGTDTQYF. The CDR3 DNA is TGTGCCAGCAGCTTAACTAGCGGGTGGGGCACAGATACGCAGTATTTT.